These 32 T cell receptor beta chains were sequenced from one sample in a study of CD8 T cells in ankylosing spondylitis. From the 5' RACE reads, TCRdb called clonotypes with MiXCR, one entry per CDR3 protein. Seen here are some 270,000 distinct CDR3 sequences, 15% to 20% observed once, and the top ten hold around a third. Sequenced material: blood, either unsorted or a sorted T cell fraction (not recorded which). These receptors originate from a male donor with ankylosing spondylitis or in good health (not recorded which).

The rearrangement joins TRBV5-1 to TRBJ2-5, with TRBD2 matching over 7 bases. The CDR3 is 13 amino acids. The junction had 1 base not matched to a gene; V was cut back by 1 base and J by 4 bases. Germline V CDR1 and CDR2: SGHRS, YFSETQ. CDR3 sequence: CASSLSGGETQYF. CDR3 DNA: TGCGCCAGCAGCTTGTCGGGGGGAGAGACCCAGTACTTC.

This clonotype was recorded a few times. The V gene is TRBV9, the J gene TRBJ2-7; TRBD1 matches 8 bases. CDR3 length equals 14 residues. V trimming: 5 bases; J trimming: 5 bases; junction bases outside the gene matches: 9. The germline CDR1 and CDR2 sequences are SGDLS and YYNGEE. The CDR3 sequence is CASSGGSGGHEQYF. CDR3 DNA: TGTGCCAGCAGTGGAGGGTCAGGGGGCCACGAGCAGTACTTC. The entire variable domain, with the rest obtained from reference TRBV9 and TRBJ2-7, is as follows: DSGVTQTPKHLITATGQRVTLRCSPRSGDLSVYWYQQSLDQGLQFLIQYYNGEERAKGNILERFSAQQFPDLHSELNLSSLELGDSALYFCASSGGSGGHEQYFGPGTRLTVT.

This clonotype was counted only a few times. The chain links TRBV7-7 to TRBJ2-5; 7 bases match TRBD2. This CDR3 has 12 amino acids. Germline CDR1 is SSHAT and CDR2 is FNYEAQ (reference sequence). CDR3 sequence: CASGPYLETQYF. The DNA of the CDR3 is TGTGCTAGCGGGCCGTACTTAGAGACCCAGTACTTC.

This clonotype turned up a few times. This chain links TRBV27 with TRBJ2-3; D not certain. Germline values: CDR1 MNHEY, CDR2 SMNVEV (reference sequence). The CDR3 covers 15 residues. V lost 2 bases and J lost 2, with 11 bases in between. CDR3 coding DNA: TGTGCCAGCAGTTTAGGTCCGCTATTCACAGATACGCAGTATTTT. Translated: CASSLGPLFTDTQYF.

The chain combines TRBV27 with TRBJ2-7; D possibly corresponds to TRBD2 (5 bases). In germline, CDR1 is MNHEY, CDR2 SMNVEV (reference sequence). The CDR3 is 13 residues long. The V end lost 9 bases, the J end lost 3 bases, and 15 bases lay between the germline ends. The CDR3 is CASSTDGDYEQYF. CDR3 nucleotides: TGTGCCAGTTCAACCGACGGGGACTACGAGCAGTACTTC.

This clonotype was detected only once. The chain recombines TRBV5-1 with TRBJ1-1, with a weak D call TRBD1 (6 bases). V was clipped by 4 bases and J by 8 bases, with 18 bases between them. The CDR3 is made up of 14 amino acids. The V gene's germline CDR1 is SGHRS and CDR2 YFSETQ. The CDR3 here is CASSAQSGEDEAFF. CDR3 coding DNA: TGCGCCAGCAGCGCCCAATCAGGGGAGGACGAAGCTTTCTTT.

This clonotype turned up a few times. The V and J genes are TRBV7-3 and TRBJ2-1; D perhaps matches TRBD2 (6 bases). Germline V gene sequence: CDR1 SGHTA, CDR2 FQGTGA. The CDR3 contains 18 residues. V shed 3 bases and J shed 4 bases, with 22 bases lying between them. The CDR3 coding sequence is TGTGCCAGCAGCTTTATAACGCCGGGACTCCTACTTTACAATGAGCAGTTCTTC. Translated: CASSFITPGLLLYNEQFF.

The chain uses TRBV6-5 and TRBJ2-7; 11 nucleotides agree with TRBD2. CDR1 MNHEY and CDR2 SVGAGI come from the germline V gene. There are 14 residues in the CDR3. With V trimmed by 1 base and J by 11 bases, 7 bases remained unmatched. CDR3 DNA sequence: TGTGCCAGCAGTTACTACGAGACTAGCGGGATAGAGTACTTC. This translates into CASSYYETSGIEYF.

The rearrangement joins TRBV7-3 to TRBJ2-1; D ambiguous. CDR1 is SGHTA, CDR2 FQGTGA, per germline. CDR3 size: 14 residues. The V gene lost 0 bases and the J gene lost 8 bases, with 11 bases spanning the gap. CDR3 nucleotide sequence: TGTGCCAGCAGCTTAACCTCCCACACGGATGAGCAGTTCTTC. As protein: CASSLTSHTDEQFF.

This clonotype showed up just a few times. The chain has TRBV4-3 and TRBJ2-4, with TRBD2 matching over 8 bases. Germline CDR1 LGHNA, CDR2 YSLEER. Unmatched junction bases numbered 4, after V lost 0 bases and J lost 0 bases. The CDR3 is 17 residues long. This CDR3 is CASSQDGGAGAKNIQYF. DNA of the CDR3: TGCGCCAGCAGCCAAGACGGGGGGGCGGGAGCCAAAAACATTCAGTACTTC.

This clonotype was recorded a few times. The CDR3 bases are TGCGCCAGCAGCTTGGCCAAGTGGGAGCTCGCCAACGAGCAGTACTTC. Translation gives CASSLAKWELANEQYF. The chain uses TRBV5-1 and TRBJ2-7, with D tentatively TRBD2 (5 bases). Trimming stripped 0 bases from V and 5 bases from J, with 18 bases between. CDR3 length: 16 amino acids. The V gene's germline CDR1 is SGHRS and CDR2 YFSETQ.

The V gene is TRBV29-1, the J gene TRBJ2-5; 10 bases are shared with TRBD2. Germline CDR1 and CDR2: SQVTM and ANQGSEA. The CDR3 contains 14 residues. Trimming at V came to 7 bases and at J to 5 bases, leaving 10 bases not matched to a gene. The CDR3 bases are TGCAGCGGGATAGCGGGAGGTCTAGAGGAGACCCAGTACTTC. Protein: CSGIAGGLEETQYF.

The chain carries TRBV6-1 and TRBJ2-3, with 7 bases identical to TRBD2. This CDR3 is built from 14 residues. The junction had 2 bases not matched to a gene; V was cut back by 1 base and J by 4 bases. Germline V lookup: CDR1 MNHNS, CDR2 SASEGT. In DNA form, the CDR3 reads TGTGCCAGCAGTGAAGTGGCGGGAGCAGATACGCAGTATTTT. This gives the protein CASSEVAGADTQYF.

V is TRBV4-2 and J is TRBJ2-7, with 7 bases identical to TRBD2. V shed 8 bases and J 6 bases; nucleotides not matched to a gene: 10. Germline CDR1 reads LGHNA; CDR2 reads YNFKEQ. The CDR3 extends over 13 amino acids. CDR3 protein: CASGTSVPSEQYF. The CDR3 DNA reads as TGTGCCAGCGGCACTAGCGTCCCGAGCGAGCAGTACTTC.

This clonotype was observed a handful of times. The V call is TRBV7-2, the J call TRBJ2-3, with 10 bases aligning to TRBD2. The V segment lost 7 bases and the J segment 2 bases; nucleotides outside the gene matches: 18. This CDR3 region has 19 residues. Germline CDR1 and CDR2: SGHTA and FQGNSA. The CDR3 protein is CASTLSRTRTSGHTDTQYF. The CDR3 DNA reads TGTGCCAGCACGCTAAGCCGAACGCGGACTAGCGGACACACAGATACGCAGTATTTT.

This clonotype was detected a few times. The V gene is TRBV27, the J gene TRBJ1-2, with D possibly TRBD1 on 6 matching bases. Trimming took 6 bases from V and 3 from J, leaving 14 bases between them. From germline, CDR1 is MNHEY and CDR2 SMNVEV (reference sequence). The CDR3 consists of 14 residues. CDR3 nucleotide sequence: TGTGCCAGCAGAACGGACAGCGACTACTATGGCTACACCTTC. It yields the protein CASRTDSDYYGYTF.

This clonotype was counted ten times or more. The J gene is TRBJ2-1, the V gene TRBV9, with a weak D call TRBD1 (6 bases). This CDR3 is built from 14 residues. The germline CDR1 and CDR2 sequences are SGDLS and YYNGEE. Deletions cut 2 bases from V and 6 bases from J, with 12 bases between. CDR3 in amino acids: CASSVGGLLNEQFF. The CDR3 DNA is TGTGCCAGCAGCGTTGGGGGCTTGCTCAATGAGCAGTTCTTC.

The sample holds many counts of this clonotype. This chain connects TRBV20-1 to TRBJ2-7; D unclear. V shed 0 bases and J shed 1 base, with 10 bases lying between them. Germline V lookup: CDR1 DFQATT, CDR2 SNEGSKA (reference sequence). This CDR3 has 14 amino acids. The DNA of the CDR3 is TGCAGTGCTAGAGATCGGGCAGCATCCTACGAGCAGTACTTC. It specifies CSARDRAASYEQYF.

The rearrangement links TRBV18 to TRBJ2-2; D gene uncertain. CDR1 and CDR2 from the germline V gene are KGHSH and LQKENI. The CDR3 has 14 amino acids. Trimming took off 4 bases at V and 1 base at J, with 7 bases between the two ends. The CDR3 DNA is TGTGCCAGCTCACGGACGGAGAACACCGGGGAGCTGTTTTTT. It specifies CASSRTENTGELFF.

DNA of the CDR3: TGCGCCAGCAGCCAAGATCGGAGCGGACCGACGGGCTACGAGCAGTACTTC. Encoded protein: CASSQDRSGPTGYEQYF. The rearrangement joins TRBV4-3 to TRBJ2-7, with a tentative D call TRBD2 (5 bases). CDR1 and CDR2 (germline): LGHNA, YSLEER. V shed 0 bases and J shed 3 bases, with 18 bases lying between them. The CDR3 totals 17 residues.

The table lists this clonotype with many counts. The chain couples TRBV6-2 or TRBV6-3 to TRBJ2-1; 11 nucleotides match TRBD1. CDR3 length equals 16 residues. The V gene's germline CDR1 is MNHEY and CDR2 SVGEGT. V shed 4 bases and J 7 bases; nucleotides not matched to a gene: 9. As DNA, the CDR3 is TGTGCCAGCAGTTTGTTGGAGGGACAGGGGGGAAATGAGCAGTTCTTC. This sequence encodes CASSLLEGQGGNEQFF.

This clonotype appeared a few times. This rearrangement joins TRBV20-1 to TRBJ2-2, with D possibly matching TRBD2 (6 bases). CDR1 and CDR2 (germline): DFQATT, SNEGSKA (reference sequence). Trimming cost V 7 bases and J 1 base, with 13 bases left between them. The CDR3 extends over 14 amino acids. The CDR3, as DNA: TGCAGTGGTGATAGCGGTAGGAACACCGGGGAGCTGTTTTTT. It codes for CSGDSGRNTGELFF.

This clonotype was picked up one time. A much larger clone sits a single nucleotide away, making a read error possible. This chain joins TRBV4-1 and TRBJ1-5, with D unresolved. V lost 0 bases and J 8 bases, leaving 17 bases between the germline ends. CDR1 and CDR2 from the germline V gene are MGHRA and YSYEKL. CDR3 size: 16 residues. The CDR3 DNA reads as TGCGCCAGCAGCCAAGACATTATCGGGTCGCCTAAGCCCCAGCATTTT. Translation gives CASSQDIIGSPKPQHF.

In its sample, this clonotype was seen once. The rearrangement uses TRBV6-1 and TRBJ2-3, with 13 bases that match TRBD2. The V and J ends lost 8 bases and 2 bases, in that order; junction bases with no gene match: 10. Germline CDR1 is MNHNS and CDR2 is SASEGT. CDR3 length: 17 amino acids. CDR3 residues: CASGRTSGSGVTDTQYF. The CDR3 nucleotides are TGTGCCAGCGGTAGGACTAGCGGGAGCGGGGTCACAGATACGCAGTATTTT.

The chain uses TRBV12-3 or TRBV12-4 and TRBJ2-6; D remains unclear. Trimming removed 3 bases from V and 2 bases from J, with 8 bases in between. CDR3 length: 15 residues. The CDR3: CASSFLGPGANVLTF. For the CDR3, the DNA is TGTGCCAGCAGTTTCCTAGGGCCTGGGGCCAACGTCCTGACTTTC.

The chain recombines TRBV7-8 with TRBJ2-5; no reliable D call. This CDR3 is built from 16 residues. In germline, CDR1 is SGHVS, CDR2 FQNEAQ. V was pared by 4 bases and J by 7 bases, with 22 bases between. This CDR3 is CASSSPQGKELGTQYF. CDR3 nucleotide sequence: TGTGCCAGCAGCTCTCCTCAAGGGAAAGAGTTAGGGACCCAGTACTTC.

J is TRBJ2-3 and V is TRBV5-1; tentative D call: TRBD2 (8 bases). There are 15 residues in the CDR3. V was shortened by 4 bases and J by 4 bases, with 16 bases between the two germline ends. The germline V gene encodes CDR1 SGHRS and CDR2 YFSETQ. In nucleotides, the CDR3 is TGCGCCAGCAGCAGGGGGCGGGAGGCCTCAGATACGCAGTATTTT. Its protein is CASSRGREASDTQYF.

The sample holds a few counts of this clonotype. This chain links TRBV9 with TRBJ2-4, with D perhaps given as TRBD1 or TRBD2 (6 bases each). The V end lost 0 bases, the J end lost 7 bases, and 14 bases lay between the germline ends. Germline V gene sequence: CDR1 SGDLS, CDR2 YYNGEE. The CDR3 runs 15 residues. The CDR3 loop reads CASSVGFSGANIQYF. As DNA, the CDR3 is TGTGCCAGCAGCGTAGGGTTCTCGGGGGCTAACATTCAGTACTTC.

This clonotype was detected a few times. The rearrangement links TRBV6-1 to TRBJ1-4; 8 bases are a match to TRBD1. Germline assignment: CDR1 MNHNS and CDR2 SASEGT. J gave up 8 bases and V 3 bases, and 8 bases lay outside the gene matches. The CDR3 loop spans 15 amino acids. CDR3 sequence reads: CASSETGALTEKLFF. The DNA of the CDR3 is TGTGCCAGCAGTGAGACAGGGGCGTTAACGGAAAAACTGTTTTTT.

There are a few counts of this clonotype. The chain joins TRBV7-9 to TRBJ1-6, with no clear D. V gave up 6 bases and J gave up 11 bases, with 14 bases separating them. This CDR3 has 13 residues. Germline V lookup: CDR1 SEHNR, CDR2 FQNEAQ (reference sequence). The CDR3 DNA reads TGTGCCAGCAGTTATGACGGGTACGCACCCCTCCACTTT. It yields the protein CASSYDGYAPLHF.

The gene calls are TRBV12-3 or TRBV12-4 and TRBJ1-2; TRBD1 matches at 7 bases. V shed 5 bases and J 4 bases; nucleotides not matched to a gene: 7. CDR3 size: 14 residues. In DNA form, the CDR3 reads TGTGCCAGCAGTCCTACAGGGGTGGTCTATGGCTACACCTTC. Protein sequence: CASSPTGVVYGYTF.

This sequence joins TRBV5-6 and TRBJ2-7, with a weak D call TRBD1 (5 bases). The CDR3 contains 13 residues. V was trimmed by 1 base and J by 4 bases, leaving 9 bases between them. In germline, CDR1 is SGHDT, CDR2 YYEEEE. This CDR3 is CASSLRQSYEQYF. Written as DNA, the CDR3 is TGTGCCAGCAGCTTGCGACAGTCTTACGAGCAGTACTTC.